The entry below gives a single T cell receptor (beta chain) sequence along with its context. What antigen it recognizes has not been identified. No base-level quality is on record; no much larger clone is a single base apart. The sample comes from a study of blood T cell repertoires in COVID-19 (dated by TCRdb to between 2020 and 2021). Notes on the research overall: The collaborator samples originated in the United States, Italy and Spain and spanned the acute and convalescent phases of COVID-19. The prospective study material was composed of cDNA or gDNA derived from T cells, B-cell-depleted T cells, or PBMCs. The dataset comprised deeply sampled blood TCRbeta repertoires from subjects exposed to, actively infected with, or recovered from COVID-19. The repertoires were released in a freely available public database intended as a resource for research on the immune response to SARS-CoV-2. The samples were drawn from two sources: the first 160 participants of the ongoing ImmuneRACE study, and about 1,300 subjects contributed by 6 global collaborators. Nearly every sample came with metadata listing a de-identified subject ID, COVID-19 status, age in years and sex. Where HLA class I and class II types were available, the types were taken from metadata supplied by the sample provider, not from assay-based typing. Results the study describes overall, beyond this receptor: The quantity of clinical and demographic metadata differed by source and by participant and was supplied without curation.

Germline trimming amounts to 7 bases on V and 3 bases on J, with 6 as the count of junction bases outside the gene matches. From the cysteine through the phenylalanine, the CDR3 covers 15 amino acids. Kept here is only the CDR3 DNA, which spans 45 bases and is read in frame from base 1. The germline V gene (reference sequence) sets CDR1 to WNHNN and CDR2 to SYGVQD. The collaborating institutions used their own protocols to collect whole blood in K2EDTA tubes. For TCRbeta analysis, collaborators shipped samples in one of three forms: frozen whole blood, isolated PBMCs, or DNA extracted from either of those sample types. TCRbeta CDR3 regions were amplified from genomic DNA using the immunoSEQ Assay, a bias-controlled multiplex PCR. In the source study's methods: Nucleated cell counts per sample were estimated from amplification of reference gene primers within the assay. To quantify the absolute abundance of each unique TCRbeta CDR3 rearrangement, sequence reads were collapsed and filtered. For each sample, productive Simpson clonality was calculated by taking the square root of Simpson's diversity index across productive rearrangements. The table was pulled from immuneACCESS by TCRdb, which kept in-frame rearrangements only. Such tables lose some clones; where checked, under half of the loss comes from unresolved V genes, and the rest has no known cause. The V and J calls and the clone size are those of that table, but D and trimming were determined from the DNA. This sample has approximately 150,000 clones in its table, and approximately 88% of those were observed once. Approximately 5% of the sample rests with the top ten.

The sample comprised peripheral blood. The sequence joins TRBV10-1 to TRBJ1-3; TRBD1 lines up with 10 middle nucleotides. This receptor was taken from a human donor in a cohort sampled during active COVID-19. Here the CDR3 is given as CASKSTGGDGNTIYF. The sequenced DNA is TGCGCCAGCAAATCGACAGGGGGCGATGGAAACACCATATATTTT.